This T cell receptor (beta chain) comes out of a study of blood T cell repertoires in COVID-19. Study information: The origin of the acute and convalescent COVID-19 samples was the United States, Italy and Spain. Sample material is recorded as cDNA or gDNA derived from T cells, B-cell-depleted T cells, or PBMCs.

Germline-derived CDR1 and CDR2 are SSHAT and FNYEAQ (reference sequence). V dropped 0 bases and J dropped 7 bases, with 19 bases sitting between them. The CDR3 covers 17 residues. Data came from immunoSEQ multiplex PCR; TCRdb stores just in-frame clones and leaves some out. The table records a few hundred thousand clones, 90% to 95% of them present only once. In terms of age and location, participants ranged from about 18 to 100 years and lived in fewer than 30 US areas. Self-reported history from a screening survey and questionnaire set each donor's cohort. This clonotype was obtained from a human donor in a cohort exposed to, infected with or recovered from COVID-19 (not recorded which). The donor label of this sample is uncertain. The specimen was PBMCs or T cells enriched from blood (not recorded which). This chain joins TRBV7-7 and TRBJ2-1; D might be TRBD1 (7 bases). DNA for the CDR3: TGTGCCAGCAGCTTAGCGCGAGGAGGGGGCGCGAAGAATGAGCAGTTCTTC. Amino acids: CASSLARGGGAKNEQFF.